A selection of T cell receptor beta chains follows, all from one sample in a study of cytomegalovirus exposure and HLA in healthy donors. TCRdb keeps only in-frame clones here, not all; method: immunoSEQ multiplex PCR. Among 150,000 to 250,000 clones listed, roughly 79% were seen once. Input material: PBMCs. These receptors were obtained from a man aged 30 to 39 in good health and CMV-seronegative. The CDR3 runs from the conserved cysteine through the conserved F or W. The D gene is left open where the match is weak. Rows give clone size only sometimes, using once, few, many, or a class for an expanded clone.

J: TRBJ2-3; V: TRBV7-9; size: once; D: TRBD2; DNA: TGTGCCAGCAGCTTAGGGACTAGCGGGAGGACTAGCACAGATACGCAGTATTTT; CDR3: CASSLGTSGRTSTDTQYF
J: TRBJ2-7; V: TRBV18; size: .; D: .; DNA: TGTGCCAGCTCACCACAAGCCGGCGAGCAGTACTTC; CDR3: CASSPQAGEQYF
J: TRBJ2-3; V: TRBV9; size: few; D: .; DNA: TGTGCCAGCAGCGTAAGTTCCGGGGACACAGATACGCAGTATTTT; CDR3: CASSVSSGDTDTQYF
J: TRBJ2-3; V: TRBV30; size: .; D: TRBD2; DNA: TGTGCCTTCTTCGTCAGCGGGAGTACAGATACGCAGTATTTT; CDR3: CAFFVSGSTDTQYF
J: TRBJ2-3; V: TRBV5-1; size: .; D: TRBD1; DNA: TGCGCCAGCAGCTCCGAAAGAGGGGGCGAAGATACGCAGTATTTT; CDR3: CASSSERGGEDTQYF
J: TRBJ2-7; V: TRBV30; size: .; D: .; DNA: TGTGCCTGGAGCCCGGACAGCTACGAGCAGTACTTC; CDR3: CAWSPDSYEQYF
J: TRBJ2-5; V: TRBV7-3; size: .; D: .; DNA: TGTGCCAGCAGCTTTGGCCGGGGAGATGGAGAGACCCAGCACTTC; CDR3: CASSFGRGDGETQHF
J: TRBJ2-7; V: TRBV7-9; size: .; D: TRBD2; DNA: TGTGCCAGCAGCTTAACTAGCGGGAGGGCCGGGTACGAGCAGTACTTC; CDR3: CASSLTSGRAGYEQYF
J: TRBJ2-3; V: TRBV25-1; size: .; D: .; DNA: TGTGCCAGCAGTGGTAGGGACACCGGCACAGATACGCAGTATTTT; CDR3: CASSGRDTGTDTQYF
J: TRBJ2-6; V: TRBV14; size: .; D: .; DNA: TGTGCCAGCAGCCGAACAAGGGGGACTGGGGCCAACGTCCTGACTTTC; CDR3: CASSRTRGTGANVLTF
J: TRBJ2-3; V: TRBV11-2; size: .; D: TRBD2; DNA: TGTGCCAGCAGCTCAACGGGACTAGCGGGAGATATGCAGTATTTT; CDR3: CASSSTGLAGDMQYF
J: TRBJ1-2; V: TRBV27; size: .; D: .; DNA: TGTGCCAGCAGCCCCGGGGGGAACTATGGCTACACCTTC; CDR3: CASSPGGNYGYTF
J: TRBJ2-7; V: TRBV18; size: .; D: TRBD2; DNA: TGTGCCAGCTCACCGACTAGCGGGCCCCACGAGCAGTACTTC; CDR3: CASSPTSGPHEQYF
J: TRBJ1-6; V: TRBV30; size: .; D: .; DNA: TGTGCCTGGAGTGCTGCTCGGGTCAGGGGCATCTCACCCCTCCACTTT; CDR3: CAWSAARVRGISPLHF
J: TRBJ2-7; V: TRBV28; size: .; D: TRBD1; DNA: TGTGCCAGCAGGGGACAGGGTGGGGCTGGGGAGCAGTACTTC; CDR3: CASRGQGGAGEQYF
J: TRBJ2-1; V: TRBV11-2; size: .; D: .; DNA: TGTGCCAGCAGCTTAGGAGACAGCGAGCAGTTCTTC; CDR3: CASSLGDSEQFF
J: TRBJ2-3; V: TRBV5-4; size: .; D: TRBD2; DNA: TGTGCCAGCAGCCTCAGTATAGCGGGAGGGCTAGATACGCAGTATTTT; CDR3: CASSLSIAGGLDTQYF
J: TRBJ2-4; V: TRBV7-8; size: few; D: TRBD2; DNA: TGTGCCAGCAGCCAACAAGGACTAGAAAAAAACATTCAGTACTTC; CDR3: CASSQQGLEKNIQYF